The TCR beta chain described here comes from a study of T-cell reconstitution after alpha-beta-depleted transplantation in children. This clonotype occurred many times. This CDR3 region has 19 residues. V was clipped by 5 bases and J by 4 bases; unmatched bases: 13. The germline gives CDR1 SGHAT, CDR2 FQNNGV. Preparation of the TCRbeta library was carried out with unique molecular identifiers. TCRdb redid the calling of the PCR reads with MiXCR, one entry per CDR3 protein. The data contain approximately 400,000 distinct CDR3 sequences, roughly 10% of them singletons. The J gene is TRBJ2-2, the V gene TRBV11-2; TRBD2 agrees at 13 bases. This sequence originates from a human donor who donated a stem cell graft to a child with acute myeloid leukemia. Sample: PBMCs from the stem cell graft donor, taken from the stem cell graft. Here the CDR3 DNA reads TGTGCCAGCAGCCCGCCTGGACTAGCGGGAGTATTCGGCACCGGGGAGCTGTTTTTT. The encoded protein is CASSPPGLAGVFGTGELFF. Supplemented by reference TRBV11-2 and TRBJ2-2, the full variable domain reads EAGVAQSPRYKIIEKRQSVAFWCNPISGHATLYWYQQILGQGPKLLIQFQNNGVVDDSQLPKDRFSAERLKGVDSTLKIQPAKLEDSAVYLCASSPPGLAGVFGTGELFFGEGSRLTVL.